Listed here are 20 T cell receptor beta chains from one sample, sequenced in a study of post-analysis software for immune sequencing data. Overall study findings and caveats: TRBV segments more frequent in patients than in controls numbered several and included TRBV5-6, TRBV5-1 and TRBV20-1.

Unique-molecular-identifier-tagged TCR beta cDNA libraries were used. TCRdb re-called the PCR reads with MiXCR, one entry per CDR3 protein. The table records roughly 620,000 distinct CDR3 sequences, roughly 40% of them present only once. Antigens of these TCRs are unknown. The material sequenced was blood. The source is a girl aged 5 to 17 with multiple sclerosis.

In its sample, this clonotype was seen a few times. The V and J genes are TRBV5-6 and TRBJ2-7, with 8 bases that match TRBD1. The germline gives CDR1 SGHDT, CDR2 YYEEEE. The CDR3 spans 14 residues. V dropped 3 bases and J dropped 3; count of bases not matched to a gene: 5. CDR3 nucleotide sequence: TGTGCCAGCAGCTGGACAGGGTCGGACTACGAGCAGTACTTC. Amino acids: CASSWTGSDYEQYF.

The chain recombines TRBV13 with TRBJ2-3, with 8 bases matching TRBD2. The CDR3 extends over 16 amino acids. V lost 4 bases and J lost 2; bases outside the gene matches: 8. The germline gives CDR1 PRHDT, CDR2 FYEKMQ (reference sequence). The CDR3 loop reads CASSSRTSQYTDTQYF. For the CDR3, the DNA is TGTGCCAGCAGCTCCAGGACTAGCCAGTACACAGATACGCAGTATTTT. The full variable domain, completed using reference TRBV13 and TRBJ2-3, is AAGVIQSPRHLIKEKRETATLKCYPIPRHDTVYWYQQGPGQDPQFLISFYEKMQSDKGSIPDRFSAQQFSDYHSELNMSSLELGDSALYFCASSSRTSQYTDTQYFGPGTRLTVL.

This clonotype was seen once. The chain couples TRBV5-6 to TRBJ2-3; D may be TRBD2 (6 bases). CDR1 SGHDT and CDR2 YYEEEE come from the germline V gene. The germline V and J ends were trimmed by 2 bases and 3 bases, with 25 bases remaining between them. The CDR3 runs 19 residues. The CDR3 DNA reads TGTGCCAGCAGCTTAGTCACACCCCTCGGGGGTACTAATACAGATACGCAGTATTTT. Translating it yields CASSLVTPLGGTNTDTQYF.

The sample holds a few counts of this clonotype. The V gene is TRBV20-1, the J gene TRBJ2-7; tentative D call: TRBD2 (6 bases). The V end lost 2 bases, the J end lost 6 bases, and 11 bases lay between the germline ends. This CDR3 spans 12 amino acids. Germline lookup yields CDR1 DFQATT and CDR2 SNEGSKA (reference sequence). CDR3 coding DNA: TGCAGTGCTAGAATCGGGGGAGCCGAGCAGTACTTC. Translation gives CSARIGGAEQYF.

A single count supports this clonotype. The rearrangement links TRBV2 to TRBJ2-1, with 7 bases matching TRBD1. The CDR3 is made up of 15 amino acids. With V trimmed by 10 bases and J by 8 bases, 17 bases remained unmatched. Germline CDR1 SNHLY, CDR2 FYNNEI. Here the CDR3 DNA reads TGTGCCACCTATAGAGGGGGCCTGGGCGCGGATGAGCAGTTCTTC. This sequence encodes CATYRGGLGADEQFF.

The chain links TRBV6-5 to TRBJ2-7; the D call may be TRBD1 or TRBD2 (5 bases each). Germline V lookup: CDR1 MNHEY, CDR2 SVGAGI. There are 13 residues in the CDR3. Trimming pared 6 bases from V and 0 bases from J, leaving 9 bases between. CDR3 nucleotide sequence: TGTGCCAGCAGGAGTGGGGGCTCCTACGAGCAGTACTTC. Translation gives CASRSGGSYEQYF.

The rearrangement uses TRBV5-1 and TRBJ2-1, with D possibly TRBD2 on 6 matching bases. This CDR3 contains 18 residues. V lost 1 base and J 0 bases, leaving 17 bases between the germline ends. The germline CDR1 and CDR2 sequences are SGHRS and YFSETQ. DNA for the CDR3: TGCGCCAGCAGCTTGCGATTAGCGGAGTTGAGCTCCTACAATGAGCAGTTCTTC. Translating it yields CASSLRLAELSSYNEQFF. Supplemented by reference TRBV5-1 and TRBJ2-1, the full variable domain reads KAGVTQTPRYLIKTRGQQVTLSCSPISGHRSVSWYQQTPGQGLQFLFEYFSETQRNKGNFPGRFSGRQFSNSRSEMNVSTLELGDSALYLCASSLRLAELSSYNEQFFGPGTRLTVL.

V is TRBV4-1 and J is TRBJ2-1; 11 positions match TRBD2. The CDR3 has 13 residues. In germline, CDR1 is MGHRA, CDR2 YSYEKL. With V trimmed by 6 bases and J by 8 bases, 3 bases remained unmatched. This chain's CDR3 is CASRGLAVDEQFF. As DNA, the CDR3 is TGCGCCAGCAGGGGACTAGCGGTAGATGAGCAGTTCTTC.

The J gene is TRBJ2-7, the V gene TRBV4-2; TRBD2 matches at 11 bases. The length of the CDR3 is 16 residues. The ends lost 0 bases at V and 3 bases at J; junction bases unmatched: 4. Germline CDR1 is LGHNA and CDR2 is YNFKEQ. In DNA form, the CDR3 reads TGTGCCAGCAGCCAAGATCGGACTAGCGGGTTCTACGAGCAGTACTTC. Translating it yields CASSQDRTSGFYEQYF.

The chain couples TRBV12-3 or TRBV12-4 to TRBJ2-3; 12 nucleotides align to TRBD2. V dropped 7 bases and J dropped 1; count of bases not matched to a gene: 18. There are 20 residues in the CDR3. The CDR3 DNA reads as TGTGCCAGCATTTCTGGGGCGTGCCTAGCGGGAGGGCCTTGCACAGATACGCAGTATTTT. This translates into CASISGACLAGGPCTDTQYF.

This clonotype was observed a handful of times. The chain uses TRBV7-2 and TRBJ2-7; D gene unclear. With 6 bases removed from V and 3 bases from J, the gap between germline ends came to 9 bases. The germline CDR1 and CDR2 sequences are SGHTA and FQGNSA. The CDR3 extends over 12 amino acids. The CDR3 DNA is TGTGCCAGCAGGTCGGTTCGCTACGAGCAGTACTTC. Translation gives CASRSVRYEQYF. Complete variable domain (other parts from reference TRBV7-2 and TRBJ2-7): GAGVSQSPSNKVTEKGKDVELRCDPISGHTALYWYRQSLGQGLEFLIYFQGNSAPDKSGLPSDRFSAERTGGSVSTLTIQRTQQEDSAVYLCASRSVRYEQYFGPGTRLTVT.

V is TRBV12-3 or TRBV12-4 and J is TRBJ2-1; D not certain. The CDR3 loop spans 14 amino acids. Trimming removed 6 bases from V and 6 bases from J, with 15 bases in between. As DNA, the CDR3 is TGTGCCAGCAGCCTCGGTCGACCATCCAATGAGCAGTTCTTC. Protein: CASSLGRPSNEQFF.

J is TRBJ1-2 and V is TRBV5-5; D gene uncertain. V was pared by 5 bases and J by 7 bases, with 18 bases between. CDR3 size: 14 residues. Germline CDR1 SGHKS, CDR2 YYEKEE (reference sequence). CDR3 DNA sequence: TGTGCCAGCAGGAGGTGGGGTTCGGGGTTTGGCTACACCTTC. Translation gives CASRRWGSGFGYTF.

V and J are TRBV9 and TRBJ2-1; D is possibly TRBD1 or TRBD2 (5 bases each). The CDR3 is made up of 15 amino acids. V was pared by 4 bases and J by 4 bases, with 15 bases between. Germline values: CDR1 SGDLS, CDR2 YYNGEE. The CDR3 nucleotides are TGTGCCAGCAGCCCCTGGGGGACCGCGTACAATGAGCAGTTCTTC. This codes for CASSPWGTAYNEQFF. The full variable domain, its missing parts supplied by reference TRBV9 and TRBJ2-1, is DSGVTQTPKHLITATGQRVTLRCSPRSGDLSVYWYQQSLDQGLQFLIQYYNGEERAKGNILERFSAQQFPDLHSELNLSSLELGDSALYFCASSPWGTAYNEQFFGPGTRLTVL.

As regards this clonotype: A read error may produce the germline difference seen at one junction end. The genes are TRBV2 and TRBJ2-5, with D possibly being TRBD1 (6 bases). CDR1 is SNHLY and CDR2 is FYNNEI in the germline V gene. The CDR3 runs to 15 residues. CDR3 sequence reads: CASSEEQGFQETQYF. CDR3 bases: TGTGCCAGCAGCGAAGAACAGGGCTTCCAAGAGACCCAGTACTTC.

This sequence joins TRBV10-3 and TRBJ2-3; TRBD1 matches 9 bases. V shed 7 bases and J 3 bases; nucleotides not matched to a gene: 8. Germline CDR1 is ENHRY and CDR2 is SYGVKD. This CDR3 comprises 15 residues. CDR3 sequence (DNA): TGTGCCATCAAATTCGGGACAGGGCCGACAGATACGCAGTATTTT. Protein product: CAIKFGTGPTDTQYF.

The CDR3 nucleotides read TGTGCCACCAGCAGAGATCTGATTTCTACATGGAACACCTTC. Its translation: CATSRDLISTWNTF. The genes are TRBV15 and TRBJ1-2; D call uncertain. The germline V and J ends were trimmed by 0 bases and 12 bases, with 17 bases remaining between them. The CDR3 runs 14 residues. CDR1 and CDR2 from the germline V gene are LNHNV and YYDKDF (reference sequence).

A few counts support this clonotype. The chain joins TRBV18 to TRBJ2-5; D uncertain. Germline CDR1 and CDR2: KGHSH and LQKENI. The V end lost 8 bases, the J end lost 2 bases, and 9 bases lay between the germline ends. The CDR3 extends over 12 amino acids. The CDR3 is CASSPTQETQYF. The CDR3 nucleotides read TGTGCCAGCAGTCCTACTCAAGAGACCCAGTACTTC.

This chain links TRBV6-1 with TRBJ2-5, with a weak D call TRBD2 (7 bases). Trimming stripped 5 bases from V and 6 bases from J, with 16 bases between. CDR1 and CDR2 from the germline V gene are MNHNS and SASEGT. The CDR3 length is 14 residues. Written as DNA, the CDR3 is TGTGCCAGCAGTTTCCTGGGGGGGCCAAAGACCCAGTACTTC. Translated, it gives CASSFLGGPKTQYF.

For the CDR3, the DNA is TGTGCCAGCAGCTATGCCCCAGCGGTCGAGCAGTTCTTC. Translated, it gives CASSYAPAVEQFF. This chain joins TRBV7-2 and TRBJ2-1; TRBD2 is a possible D gene (5 bases). The CDR3 has 13 amino acids. Trimming cost V 4 bases and J 10 bases, with 14 bases left between them. Germline V lookup: CDR1 SGHTA, CDR2 FQGNSA.